This T cell receptor beta chain was observed in a study of human T cells and chemical hapten exposure. Time point indicated: patch test 3, about 24 weeks after DPC sensitization. Treatment indicated: therapeutic diphenylcyclopropenone sensitization with weekly scalp DPC. Unseparated into fractions, whole blood served as the source from which total RNA was extracted. The CDR3 spans 20 residues, counting both ends. This clonotype occurred a few times. The DNA is left out, because the CDR3 cannot be placed on it with certainty; the CDR3 is given as TCRdb lists it. In TCRdb, the RACE reads were re-called with MiXCR into one record per CDR3 protein. The data show some 39,000 distinct CDR3 sequences, with 9.5% seen just once and 26% held by the top ten.

This clonotype originated in a man aged 50 to 60 with alopecia areata. Some clones in this sample may be carry-over from other donors' samples. The V gene is TRBV7-5, the J gene TRBJ2-6; the DNA was not used to check the table's D call, TRBD1. TRBV7-5 is reported as a pseudogene. This material consisted of whole blood, taken in connection with sensitization to the hapten diphenylcyclopropenone (DPC). Here the CDR3 reads CISVSEAQRTGNSGANVLTF.